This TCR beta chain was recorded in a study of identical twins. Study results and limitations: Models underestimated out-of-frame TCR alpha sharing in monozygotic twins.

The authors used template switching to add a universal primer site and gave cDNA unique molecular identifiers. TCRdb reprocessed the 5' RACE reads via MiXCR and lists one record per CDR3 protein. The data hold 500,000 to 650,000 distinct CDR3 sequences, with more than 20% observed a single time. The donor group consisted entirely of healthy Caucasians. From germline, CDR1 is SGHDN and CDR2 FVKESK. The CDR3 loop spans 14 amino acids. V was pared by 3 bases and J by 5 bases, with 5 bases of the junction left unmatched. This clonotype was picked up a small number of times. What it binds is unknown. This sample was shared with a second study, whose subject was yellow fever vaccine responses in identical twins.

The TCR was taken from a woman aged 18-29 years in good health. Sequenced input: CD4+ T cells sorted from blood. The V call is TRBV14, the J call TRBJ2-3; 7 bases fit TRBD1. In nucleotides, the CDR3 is TGTGCCAGCAGCCACCGACAGGGAATAGATACGCAGTATTTT. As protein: CASSHRQGIDTQYF.